The rows below give T cell receptor beta chains drawn from one sample of a study of T cells in Graves' hyperthyroidism and ophthalmopathy. TCRdb reprocessed the multiplex PCR reads with MiXCR, giving one entry per CDR3 protein. The data contain 250,000 to 300,000 distinct CDR3 sequences, roughly 19% of them singletons. Source material: blood. These receptors all come from a man between 50 and 59 years old with Graves' ophthalmopathy. Each CDR3 is given with its conserved first and last residue. A D gene is named only where the DNA matches it firmly. Rows may omit the clone size; those that give it use once, few, many or a size class.

J: TRBJ2-5
V: TRBV28
size: many
D: NA
CDR3: CASSLPSRETQYF
DNA: TGTGCCAGCAGTTTGCCCTCACGGGAGACCCAGTACTTC

J: TRBJ2-1
V: TRBV2
size: many
D: TRBD2
CDR3: CASSAPGGRTNEQFF
DNA: TGTGCCAGCAGTGCCCCGGGCGGGAGGACCAATGAGCAGTTCTTC

J: TRBJ2-3
V: TRBV6-1
size: many
D: TRBD1
CDR3: CASSFSRGPSTDTQYF
DNA: TGTGCCAGCAGCTTCTCGAGGGGGCCTAGCACAGATACGCAGTATTTT

J: TRBJ2-3
V: TRBV5-1
size: NA
D: TRBD1
CDR3: CASSSARDRGFGDTQYF
DNA: TGCGCCAGCAGCTCAGCCCGGGACAGGGGTTTTGGTGATACGCAGTATTTT

J: TRBJ1-1
V: TRBV7-9
size: many
D: NA
CDR3: CASSFSGGRDEAFF
DNA: TGTGCCAGCAGCTTTTCGGGGGGGCGAGATGAAGCTTTCTTT

J: TRBJ1-2
V: TRBV5-1
size: NA
D: TRBD1
CDR3: CASSITGGSYGYTF
DNA: TGCGCCAGCAGCATTACAGGGGGCAGCTATGGCTACACCTTC

J: TRBJ1-1
V: TRBV9
size: NA
D: NA
CDR3: CASSTRGDTEAFF
DNA: TGTGCCAGCAGCACCAGGGGTGACACTGAAGCTTTCTTT

J: TRBJ2-3
V: TRBV5-6
size: NA
D: NA
CDR3: CASSSSTDAQYF
DNA: TGTGCCAGCAGTTCCTCAACAGATGCGCAGTATTTT

J: TRBJ2-5
V: TRBV18
size: many
D: NA
CDR3: CASSPAGKSETQYF
DNA: TGTGCCAGCTCACCAGCAGGGAAGTCGGAGACCCAGTACTTC

J: TRBJ2-7
V: TRBV24-1
size: NA
D: TRBD1
CDR3: CATSDAGQGTYEQYF
DNA: TGTGCCACCAGTGATGCGGGACAGGGCACCTACGAGCAGTACTTC

J: TRBJ2-7
V: TRBV20-1
size: few
D: TRBD2
CDR3: CSASTSGRAYEQYF
DNA: TGCAGTGCGTCGACTAGCGGGAGGGCCTACGAGCAGTACTTC

J: TRBJ2-2
V: TRBV29-1
size: few
D: NA
CDR3: CSVRGTSAGELFF
DNA: TGCAGCGTTAGGGGGACCAGCGCCGGGGAGCTGTTTTTT

J: TRBJ2-3
V: TRBV10-3
size: few
D: TRBD2
CDR3: CAIRGLADIDTQYF
DNA: TGTGCCATCCGGGGACTAGCGGACATTGATACGCAGTATTTT

J: TRBJ1-5
V: TRBV20-1
size: many
D: NA
CDR3: CSARSSGSSQPQHF
DNA: TGCAGTGCTCGATCCAGCGGGAGCAGTCAGCCCCAGCATTTT

J: TRBJ2-2
V: TRBV5-1
size: many
D: NA
CDR3: CASSPGRDTGELFF
DNA: TGCGCCAGCAGCCCTGGCCGGGACACCGGGGAGCTGTTTTTT

J: TRBJ1-1
V: TRBV7-8
size: many
D: NA
CDR3: CASSLNKGFEAFF
DNA: TGTGCCAGCAGCTTAAATAAGGGGTTTGAAGCTTTCTTT

J: TRBJ2-5
V: TRBV11-1
size: many
D: TRBD1
CDR3: CASSRDSMKETQYF
DNA: TGTGCCAGCAGCCGGGACAGCATGAAAGAGACCCAGTACTTC